The next 11 T cell receptor beta chains were all read from a single sample in a study of blood T cell repertoires in COVID-19. The repertoire was sequenced with immunoSEQ multiplex PCR; TCRdb's copy has only in-frame clones and lacks some. The table lists around 56,000 clones, roughly 70% of them singletons. Sequenced input: peripheral blood. These TCRs come from a woman aged 50 to 60 with active or convalescent COVID-19.

V and J are TRBV29-1 and TRBJ2-7, with no clear D. Germline V gene data show CDR1 as SQVTM and CDR2 as ANQGSEA. The CDR3 is 12 residues long. The V and J ends lost 6 bases and 3 bases respectively, with 12 bases between them. This CDR3 reads CSVGDINYEQYF. The CDR3 bases are TGCAGCGTCGGTGACATTAACTACGAGCAGTACTTC.

The chain couples TRBV2 to TRBJ1-1; D is uncertain. This CDR3 spans 14 amino acids. The germline V gene encodes CDR1 SNHLY and CDR2 FYNNEI. Trimming left V 7 bases short and J 0 bases short, with 12 bases between. The CDR3 nucleotides are TGTGCCAGCAAACCAAATTACATGAACACTGAAGCTTTCTTT. Residues: CASKPNYMNTEAFF.

The sample holds a few counts of this clone. The chain employs TRBV29-1 and TRBJ2-7, with 13 bases that match TRBD2. This CDR3 has 13 residues. The V gene end was trimmed by 6 bases and the J gene end by 6 bases; junction bases not matched to a gene: 5. Germline V gene sequence: CDR1 SQVTM, CDR2 ANQGSEA. The CDR3 reads CSVLAGGPFEQYF. The DNA of the CDR3 is TGCAGCGTACTAGCGGGAGGGCCGTTCGAGCAGTACTTC.

This clone was picked up a small number of times. J is TRBJ1-1 and V is TRBV27; TRBD1 aligns across 7 bases. Germline values: CDR1 MNHEY, CDR2 SMNVEV (reference sequence). V shed 5 bases, J shed 8 bases, and the junction held 11 bases outside the gene matches. This CDR3 spans 14 amino acids. The CDR3 coding sequence is TGTGCCAGCAGTCAAGGGGGCATCTTTCGAGAAGCTTTCTTT. Protein sequence: CASSQGGIFREAFF.

V gene TRBV5-1 combines with J gene TRBJ1-4, with TRBD1 as a possible D gene (6 bases). V lost 5 bases and J lost 7, with 21 bases in between. The CDR3 totals 16 residues. Looked up from germline, CDR1 is SGHRS and CDR2 is YFSETQ. The CDR3 sequence is CASRLGGMLRVEKLFF. The CDR3 region has the DNA TGCGCCAGCAGGTTAGGGGGAATGCTGCGTGTTGAAAAACTGTTTTTT.

This clone was picked up a small number of times. V and J are TRBV3-1 (or the pseudogene TRBV3-2) and TRBJ1-5; 9 positions agree with TRBD1. Germline values: CDR1 LGHDT, CDR2 YNNKEL (reference sequence). V was clipped by 4 bases and J by 6 bases; unmatched bases: 16. The CDR3 has 18 amino acids. The CDR3 nucleotides read TGTGCCAGCAGCCGCCCTATAGGGGGGACAGGGCCGAGTCAGCCCCAGCATTTT. Its protein is CASSRPIGGTGPSQPQHF.

The V and J genes are TRBV11-2 and TRBJ2-7, with 7 nucleotides matching TRBD2. CDR3 length: 15 amino acids. Germline V lookup: CDR1 SGHAT, CDR2 FQNNGV. With 2 bases clipped from V and 6 bases from J, the junction kept 10 bases outside the gene matches. The CDR3 here is CASSLSGTTKGEQYF. The DNA of the CDR3 is TGTGCCAGCAGCTTAAGCGGGACTACAAAGGGCGAGCAGTACTTC.

J is TRBJ2-1 and V is TRBV9; TRBD2 matches 12 bases. V was clipped by 4 bases and J by 7 bases; unmatched bases: 12. The CDR3 covers 17 residues. Germline V gene data show CDR1 as SGDLS and CDR2 as YYNGEE. CDR3 coding DNA: TGTGCCAGCAGCCCACCCGAGCCGGGACTAGCGGGTAATGAGCAGTTCTTC. It encodes CASSPPEPGLAGNEQFF.

This clone was counted only a few times. The chain uses TRBV19 and TRBJ1-1, with a possible D match to TRBD1 (6 bases). CDR1 is LNHDA, CDR2 SQIVND, per germline (reference sequence). V lost 4 bases and J 8 bases, leaving 11 bases between the germline ends. The CDR3 sequence is 12 residues long. The CDR3 DNA sequence: TGTGCCAGTAGTAAATCGGGGACAGAAGCTTTCTTT. This encodes CASSKSGTEAFF.

The rearrangement links TRBV29-1 to TRBJ2-3; 7 nucleotides line up with TRBD2. The germline CDR1 and CDR2 sequences are SQVTM and ANQGSEA. The length of the CDR3 is 16 residues. After removal of 6 bases from V and 0 bases from J, the junction contained 12 bases not matched to a gene. CDR3 residues: CSVPSGGRASTDTQYF. The CDR3 bases are TGCAGCGTCCCTAGCGGCGGCAGGGCCAGCACAGATACGCAGTATTTT.

The chain uses TRBV6-5 and TRBJ1-1; D uncertain. From germline, CDR1 is MNHEY and CDR2 SVGAGI. V was cut by 2 bases and J by 6 bases, with 13 bases left in between. The CDR3 covers 14 residues. This chain's CDR3 is CASSYGARGSEAFF. In nucleotides, the CDR3 is TGTGCCAGCAGTTACGGTGCCCGAGGGTCTGAAGCTTTCTTT.